This TCR beta chain was sequenced for a study of T cell repertoires in cytomegalovirus infection. In the case of this clonotype: Its matching antigen is unknown.

From the reads, TCRdb called clonotypes with MiXCR, one entry per CDR3 protein. The data show 35,000 to 55,000 distinct CDR3 sequences, approximately 20% seen once. Study-wide results and limits: Dominating the ex vivo response were TCR beta clonotypes that were CMV-specific and HLA-C-restricted.

This receptor was identified in a human donor in good health (CMV status not recorded). Some clones in this sample may be carry-over from other donors' samples. Sequenced sample: PBMCs, sequenced either directly or after in vitro stimulation (not recorded which).

In DNA, the CDR3 is TGTGCCAGCAGACACGGACAGGGCCATGGCTACACCTTC. Protein sequence: CASRHGQGHGYTF. The chain uses TRBV6-2 or TRBV6-3 and TRBJ1-2; 8 bases agree with TRBD1. Germline-derived CDR1 and CDR2 are MNHEY and SVGEGT. V gave up 6 bases and J gave up 6 bases; unmatched junction bases: 6. This CDR3 is 13 amino acids long.